What follows are 27 T cell receptor beta chains derived from one specimen sequenced in a study of technical replicates of blood from a handful of donors. Generated by immunoSEQ multiplex PCR, the TCRdb table keeps only in-frame clones and is missing some. Of fewer than 85,000 clones in the sample, 85% to 95% are singletons; the top ten hold 4% to 5%. Specimen: PBMCs. All receptors come from a human donor in good health. Some clones in this sample may be carry-over from other donors' samples.

The chain has TRBV29-1 and TRBJ1-2, with D perhaps TRBD1 (5 bases). Trimming took off 4 bases at V and 3 bases at J, with 15 bases between the two ends. CDR1 and CDR2 from the germline V gene are SQVTM and ANQGSEA. The length of the CDR3 is 14 residues. Here the CDR3 reads CSVGESGTYYGYTF. In DNA, the CDR3 is TGCAGCGTTGGGGAATCCGGGACTTACTATGGCTACACCTTC.

This chain joins TRBV6-1 and TRBJ1-3; 8 positions agree with TRBD1. CDR3 length: 17 amino acids. Germline assignment: CDR1 MNHNS and CDR2 SASEGT. V was clipped by 4 bases and J by 0 bases; unmatched bases: 8. CDR3 DNA: TGTGCCAGCAGTGGAGGAGGGACAGGAACCTCTGGAAACACCATATATTTT. It encodes CASSGGGTGTSGNTIYF.

This chain uses TRBV18 with TRBJ2-5; no reliable D call. Trimming cost V 2 bases and J 3 bases, with 13 bases left between them. CDR1 is KGHSH, CDR2 LQKENI, per germline. The CDR3 runs 15 residues. CDR3 DNA: TGTGCCAGCTCACCATCCCTATCGCGTGAAGAGACCCAGTACTTC. Its translation is CASSPSLSREETQYF.

The chain links TRBV5-4 to TRBJ1-2; 9 bases agree with TRBD1. Germline CDR1 is SGHNT and CDR2 is YYREEE (reference sequence). J lost 8 bases, V lost 4 bases, and 9 bases had no gene match. This CDR3 is 14 amino acids long. The CDR3 DNA follows: TGTGCCAGCAGCCCCGCCGGGACAGGGAAGGGCTACACCTTC. It encodes CASSPAGTGKGYTF.

The rearrangement links TRBV6-5 to TRBJ1-2; no clear D gene. Per the germline V gene, CDR1 is MNHEY and CDR2 is SVGAGI. The CDR3 has 14 amino acids. The ends were cut back, 6 bases at V and 1 base at J, with 12 bases in the middle. CDR3 bases: TGTGCCAGCAGACCCCCGGCGGATAACTATGGCTACACCTTC. Translating gives CASRPPADNYGYTF.

In its sample, this clone was seen once. The CDR3 DNA reads TGTGCCAGCAGCTTTAGCACAGGGGGGGACTATAATTCACCCCTCCACTTT. Amino acids: CASSFSTGGDYNSPLHF. The chain links TRBV7-9 to TRBJ1-6; 8 bases agree with TRBD1. In germline, CDR1 is SEHNR, CDR2 FQNEAQ (reference sequence). The junction had 7 bases not matched to a gene; V was cut back by 3 bases and J by 3 bases. The CDR3 is 17 amino acids. The full variable domain, with the rest looked up from reference TRBV7-9 and TRBJ1-6, is DTGVSQNPRHKITKRGQNVTFRCDPISEHNRLYWYRQTLGQGPEFLTYFQNEAQLEKSRLLSDRFSAERPKGSFSTLEIQRTEQGDSAMYLCASSFSTGGDYNSPLHFGNGTRLTVT.

This clone was seen once. The CDR3: CASRKPGQGRTGELFF. CDR3 bases: TGTGCCAGTAGAAAACCCGGACAGGGCCGCACCGGGGAGCTGTTTTTT. This chain links TRBV19 with TRBJ2-2; 8 bases match TRBD1. Per the germline V gene, CDR1 is LNHDA and CDR2 is SQIVND (reference sequence). The V segment lost 6 bases and the J segment 4 bases; nucleotides outside the gene matches: 10. The CDR3 has 16 amino acids. Using reference TRBV19 and TRBJ2-2 for the parts outside the CDR3, the full variable domain is DGGITQSPKYLFRKEGQNVTLSCEQNLNHDAMYWYRQDPGQGLRLIYYSQIVNDFQKGDIAEGYSVSREKKESFPLTVTSAQKNPTAFYLCASRKPGQGRTGELFFGEGSRLTVL.

The chain employs TRBV5-6 and TRBJ2-3; TRBD2 matches 10 bases. Per the germline V gene, CDR1 is SGHDT and CDR2 is YYEEEE. V shed 1 base, J shed 0 bases, and the junction held 5 bases outside the gene matches. The CDR3 extends over 17 amino acids. The DNA of the CDR3 is TGTGCCAGCAGCTTGAGGCTAGCGGGAGTTAGCACAGATACGCAGTATTTT. Amino acid sequence: CASSLRLAGVSTDTQYF.

The V call is TRBV2, the J call TRBJ1-6; TRBD1 is a possible D gene (5 bases). CDR3 length: 13 residues. Per germline, CDR1 SNHLY and CDR2 FYNNEI. With 3 bases removed from V and 14 bases from J, the gap between germline ends came to 14 bases. This CDR3 is CASSEEPRGTLHF. Written as DNA, the CDR3 is TGTGCCAGCAGTGAGGAACCCCGGGGGACCCTCCACTTT.

This clone was detected a few times. The chain links TRBV4-1 to TRBJ2-5, with a possible D match to TRBD1 (5 bases). The length of the CDR3 is 14 residues. The germline gives CDR1 MGHRA, CDR2 YSYEKL. The V end was cut by 3 bases, the J end by 1 base, with 9 bases between. The CDR3 sequence: CASSQAGSQETQYF. The CDR3, as DNA: TGCGCCAGCAGCCAGGCAGGGTCCCAAGAGACCCAGTACTTC.

The chain employs TRBV5-8 and TRBJ1-1, with D maybe TRBD1 (6 bases). Trimming removed 4 bases from V and 4 bases from J, with 11 bases in between. The germline gives CDR1 SGHTS, CDR2 YDEGEE. The CDR3 sequence is 13 residues long. For the CDR3, the DNA is TGTGCCAGCAGCCCCGGACAGTTCACTGAAGCTTTCTTT. Amino acids: CASSPGQFTEAFF. Together with reference TRBV5-8 and TRBJ1-1, the CDR3 gives the full variable domain: EAGVTQSPTHLIKTRGQQATLRCSPISGHTSVYWYQQALGLGLQFLLWYDEGEERNRGNFPPRFSGRQFPNYSSELNVNALELEDSALYLCASSPGQFTEAFFGQGTRLTVV.

This clone was seen a single time. The chain is built from TRBV7-2 and TRBJ1-3; TRBD1 is a possible D gene (5 bases). Germline lookup yields CDR1 SGHTA and CDR2 FQGNSA. Trimming stripped 6 bases from V and 5 bases from J, with 11 bases between. The CDR3 runs 13 residues. The CDR3 region has the DNA TGTGCCAGCAGTCTACCAGGGAGAAACACCATATATTTT. The encoded protein is CASSLPGRNTIYF.

V is TRBV12-5 and J is TRBJ2-1; the match to TRBD2 covers 9 bases. The V segment lost 0 bases and the J segment 8 bases; nucleotides outside the gene matches: 11. The V gene's germline CDR1 is LGHNT and CDR2 FRNRAP. The CDR3 runs to 17 residues. As DNA, the CDR3 is TGTGCTAGTGGTTTGGTACTTGGGCGGGAGGGGTATGATGAGCAGTTCTTC. Encoded protein: CASGLVLGREGYDEQFF.

CDR3 loop: CASSYSPGVNYGYTF. Written as DNA, the CDR3 is TGTGCCAGCAGTTACTCCCCAGGTGTGAACTATGGCTACACCTTC. The chain employs TRBV6-5 and TRBJ1-2; unclear D gene. This CDR3 contains 15 residues. The germline V gene encodes CDR1 MNHEY and CDR2 SVGAGI. Between the trimmed V and J ends, which lost 0 bases and 2 bases, there was a span of 10 bases.

Only a few counts were recorded for this clone. The rearrangement joins TRBV6-5 to TRBJ2-3; D is uncertain. Germline CDR1 MNHEY, CDR2 SVGAGI. CDR3 length: 13 amino acids. With 2 bases removed from V and 5 bases from J, the gap between germline ends came to 8 bases. This CDR3 reads CASSYTFQDTQYF. Written as DNA, the CDR3 is TGTGCCAGCAGTTACACATTCCAAGATACGCAGTATTTT.

The chain joins TRBV7-6 to TRBJ2-2; TRBD1 is a possible D gene (6 bases). The ends were cut back, 5 bases at V and 1 base at J, with 14 bases in the middle. Germline assignment: CDR1 SGHVS and CDR2 FNYEAQ. The CDR3 loop spans 16 amino acids. Written as DNA, the CDR3 is TGTGCCAGCAGCGCTCCGACAGGTCTGAACACCGGGGAGCTGTTTTTT. It is translated as CASSAPTGLNTGELFF.

This clone was seen more than once but under ten times. The chain uses TRBV6-5 and TRBJ1-1; 7 nucleotides match TRBD1. Trimming took 7 bases from V and 1 from J; bases not matched to a gene: 6. The germline gives CDR1 MNHEY, CDR2 SVGAGI. This CDR3 region has 14 residues. The CDR3 region is CASTEGARNTEAFF. The CDR3 coding sequence is TGTGCCAGCACGGAGGGGGCACGGAACACTGAAGCTTTCTTT.

The CDR3, as DNA: TGTGCCAGCAGCTTCTGGCGGGGGACTAGCGGCACCGGGGAGCTGTTTTTT. It encodes CASSFWRGTSGTGELFF. This chain joins TRBV5-4 and TRBJ2-2; 11 bases align to TRBD2. CDR3 length: 17 amino acids. The V segment lost 2 bases and the J segment 4 bases; nucleotides outside the gene matches: 7. Germline CDR1 is SGHNT and CDR2 is YYREEE (reference sequence).

This sequence joins TRBV11-3 and TRBJ1-6, with a weak D call TRBD1 (6 bases). The ends were cut back, 3 bases at V and 4 bases at J, with 19 bases in the middle. The CDR3 extends over 18 amino acids. From germline, CDR1 is SGHNT and CDR2 YENEEA. CDR3 nucleotides: TGTGCCAGCAGCTTCCCTCCCACCAACAGGGCTTATAATTCACCCCTCCACTTT. This encodes CASSFPPTNRAYNSPLHF.

V usage is TRBV2 and J usage is TRBJ2-7; D possibly corresponds to TRBD2 (5 bases). The length of the CDR3 is 12 residues. Trimming took 2 bases from V and 3 from J, leaving 5 bases between them. Looked up from germline, CDR1 is SNHLY and CDR2 is FYNNEI. The CDR3 DNA is TGTGCCAGCAGTGAAAGCGGCTACGAGCAGTACTTC. Its protein is CASSESGYEQYF.

This clone has just a few counts. This chain uses TRBV25-1 with TRBJ2-1; TRBD1 matches 9 bases. This CDR3 contains 15 residues. The V gene end was trimmed by 3 bases and the J gene end by 9 bases; junction bases not matched to a gene: 9. Germline loops: CDR1 MGHDK, CDR2 SYGVNS. The DNA for the CDR3 is TGTGCCAGCAGTGACCCGGGACAGGGTTTCGGTGAGCAGTTCTTC. Its protein product is CASSDPGQGFGEQFF.

This clone was counted once. J is TRBJ2-7 and V is TRBV2; 10 bases map to TRBD2. The CDR3 totals 16 residues. Germline CDR1 is SNHLY and CDR2 is FYNNEI. V lost 3 bases, J lost 0 bases, and 5 bases stayed unmatched. The CDR3 here is CASSDRSGGGSYEQYF. CDR3 coding DNA: TGTGCCAGCAGTGATAGGAGCGGGGGGGGCTCCTACGAGCAGTACTTC.

The chain combines TRBV27 with TRBJ2-1, with 12 bases aligning to TRBD2. CDR1 and CDR2 from the germline V gene are MNHEY and SMNVEV (reference sequence). V trimming: 6 bases; J trimming: 8 bases; junction bases outside the gene matches: 8. The CDR3 spans 15 residues. CDR3 DNA: TGTGCCAGCAGCCCTCTAGCGGGAGGGCCCCATGAGCAGTTCTTC. Translating it yields CASSPLAGGPHEQFF.

The chain is built from TRBV13 and TRBJ1-1, with D possibly being TRBD1 (6 bases). Deletions cut 5 bases from V and 4 bases from J, with 20 bases between. CDR1 PRHDT and CDR2 FYEKMQ come from the germline V gene (reference sequence). This CDR3 contains 16 residues. This chain's CDR3 is CASSPTGTVDVTEAFF. Here the CDR3 DNA reads TGTGCCAGCAGCCCCACAGGGACGGTTGACGTCACTGAAGCTTTCTTT. Full variable domain (remainder filled in from reference TRBV13 and TRBJ1-1): AAGVIQSPRHLIKEKRETATLKCYPIPRHDTVYWYQQGPGQDPQFLISFYEKMQSDKGSIPDRFSAQQFSDYHSELNMSSLELGDSALYFCASSPTGTVDVTEAFFGQGTRLTVV.

The chain recombines TRBV11-2 with TRBJ2-5, with 9 nucleotides matching TRBD2. This CDR3 spans 15 amino acids. V lost 2 bases to trimming and J lost 4 bases; unmatched junction nucleotides: 5. The germline gives CDR1 SGHAT, CDR2 FQNNGV. Here the CDR3 DNA reads TGTGCCAGCAGCTTATGGGCGGGAGGGGGAGAGACCCAGTACTTC. This codes for CASSLWAGGGETQYF.

The count of this clone is one. CDR3 coding DNA: TGCGCCAGCAGTCAATCGACGGGGAGAAACACCATATATTTT. Its translation: CASSQSTGRNTIYF. The chain joins TRBV23-1 to TRBJ1-3; D remains ambiguous. TRBV23-1 is labeled an ORF, and its function is uncertain. This CDR3 is built from 14 residues. V was shortened by 0 bases and J by 5 bases, with 8 bases between the two germline ends.

The chain recombines TRBV5-1 with TRBJ2-1; 9 bases are shared with TRBD2. Per the germline V gene, CDR1 is SGHRS and CDR2 is YFSETQ. The CDR3 runs to 13 residues. V was pared by 7 bases and J by 9 bases, with 8 bases of the junction left unmatched. CDR3 in amino acids: CASRGTSFIEQFF. The CDR3 nucleotides are TGCGCCAGCCGTGGGACTAGCTTTATTGAGCAGTTCTTC.